These 15 T cell receptor beta chains originate from one sample sequenced in a study of blood T cells in healthy people across ages. Alongside a J-beta primer mix, a sample-barcoded 5' primer served in a second PCR lasting about 7 to 11 cycles. A single record per CDR3 protein comes from TCRdb applying MiXCR to the 5' RACE reads. The sample has some 1,000,000 distinct CDR3 sequences; 25% are singletons. These data also formed part of another study, on T cells of mothers and their children.

Specimen: blood. These receptors originate from a girl aged 2-10 years in good health.

The genes are TRBV11-2 and TRBJ2-1; D unclear. CDR3 length equals 12 residues. The germline gives CDR1 SGHAT, CDR2 FQNNGV. Trimming pared 4 bases from V and 9 bases from J, leaving 10 bases between. This chain's CDR3 is CASSSVSAEQFF. The CDR3 bases are TGTGCCAGCAGCTCCGTCTCCGCTGAGCAGTTCTTC.

This rearrangement joins TRBV2 to TRBJ2-5; D possibly uses TRBD1 or TRBD2 (6 bases each). Trimming left V 7 bases short and J 4 bases short, with 13 bases between. The CDR3 length is 13 residues. Germline-derived CDR1 and CDR2 are SNHLY and FYNNEI. The CDR3 region has the DNA TGTGCCAGCATGGGAGGAGGGGGAGAGACCCAGTACTTC. This gives the protein CASMGGGGETQYF.

This clonotype was observed a handful of times. V and J are TRBV2 and TRBJ2-2, with 13 bases identical to TRBD2. With V trimmed by 3 bases and J by 0 bases, 10 bases remained unmatched. Per the germline V gene, CDR1 is SNHLY and CDR2 is FYNNEI. The CDR3 sequence is 20 residues long. The CDR3 region is CASSDGRELAGGTNTGELFF. CDR3 nucleotide sequence: TGTGCCAGCAGTGATGGCAGGGAACTAGCGGGGGGGACGAACACCGGGGAGCTGTTTTTT.

This clonotype appeared a few times. V gene TRBV7-3 combines with J gene TRBJ2-5; 7 nucleotides align to TRBD2. Germline values: CDR1 SGHTA, CDR2 FQGTGA. V dropped 1 base and J dropped 2; count of bases not matched to a gene: 4. The CDR3 sequence is 15 residues long. The CDR3 region has the DNA TGTGCCAGCAGCTTAATGGCCGGGGGGCAAGAGACCCAGTACTTC. Its protein is CASSLMAGGQETQYF.

This clonotype was found a few times. CDR3: CASSLAPGARGYTF. The CDR3 DNA reads TGTGCCAGCAGCTTAGCGCCGGGGGCTCGAGGCTACACCTTC. The rearrangement joins TRBV7-6 to TRBJ1-2, with D tentatively TRBD1 (6 bases). CDR3 length: 14 amino acids. From germline, CDR1 is SGHVS and CDR2 FNYEAQ. With 0 bases removed from V and 8 bases from J, the gap between germline ends came to 13 bases.

The chain has TRBV19 and TRBJ1-1; D is perhaps TRBD1 (6 bases). The V gene's germline CDR1 is LNHDA and CDR2 SQIVND (reference sequence). V dropped 7 bases and J dropped 4 bases, with 19 bases sitting between them. The CDR3 totals 15 residues. DNA for the CDR3: TGTGCCAGTACGCCCCTTTCGGGGGGGCGCACTGAAGCTTTCTTT. As protein: CASTPLSGGRTEAFF.

This sequence joins TRBV9 and TRBJ1-5, with unresolved D. Between the trimmed V and J ends, which lost 7 bases and 3 bases, there was a span of 14 bases. There are 14 residues in the CDR3. Germline values: CDR1 SGDLS, CDR2 YYNGEE. CDR3 nucleotide sequence: TGTGCCAGCGGACCTAGTTCAGCCAATCAGCCCCAGCATTTT. Translated: CASGPSSANQPQHF.

The chain uses TRBV5-6 and TRBJ2-1; D uncertain. This CDR3 region has 15 residues. Germline V gene data show CDR1 as SGHDT and CDR2 as YYEEEE. Trimming stripped 3 bases from V and 4 bases from J, with 14 bases between. The DNA of the CDR3 is TGTGCCAGCAGCTCAAATGGACGGTGGTACAATGAGCAGTTCTTC. Its protein product is CASSSNGRWYNEQFF. Full variable domain (rest looked up from reference TRBV5-6 and TRBJ2-1): DAGVTQSPTHLIKTRGQQVTLRCSPKSGHDTVSWYQQALGQGPQFIFQYYEEEERQRGNFPDRFSGHQFPNYSSELNVNALLLGDSALYLCASSSNGRWYNEQFFGPGTRLTVL.

This clonotype was seen only a few times. CDR3: CASRRQGTETQYF. As DNA, the CDR3 is TGTGCCAGCAGGCGACAGGGCACGGAGACCCAGTACTTC. The V and J genes are TRBV12-3 or TRBV12-4 and TRBJ2-5; 7 bases line up with TRBD1. The CDR3 runs 13 residues. Trimming took 6 bases from V and 5 from J; bases not matched to a gene: 6.

This clonotype was detected ten times or more. A read error may produce the germline difference seen at one junction end. This chain links TRBV5-1 with TRBJ2-1; the D is unclear. Germline-derived CDR1 and CDR2 are SGHRS and YFSETQ. The CDR3 sequence is 12 residues long. In DNA form, the CDR3 reads TGTGCCAGCAGTCTCAGAGGCGATGAGCAGTTCTTC. Protein product: CASSLRGDEQFF.

This clonotype has more than one count but fewer than ten. The chain has TRBV29-1 and TRBJ2-7, with 7 bases matching TRBD2. Germline V gene lookup returns CDR1 SQVTM and CDR2 ANQGSEA. V dropped 7 bases and J dropped 2; count of bases not matched to a gene: 8. The CDR3 contains 13 residues. Written as DNA, the CDR3 is TGCAGCGCCCTACTCGGGACTACCTACGAGCAGTACTTC. Residues: CSALLGTTYEQYF.

This clonotype has only a few counts. This chain links TRBV25-1 with TRBJ1-2; D remains unclear. V lost 6 bases and J lost 5, with 16 bases in between. Germline CDR1 and CDR2: MGHDK and SYGVNS. The CDR3 spans 14 residues. CDR3 coding DNA: TGTGCCAGCAGCCCGCTCGGGCCTGAGTATGGCTACACCTTC. Encoded protein: CASSPLGPEYGYTF.

This chain joins TRBV10-3 and TRBJ1-2; D gene ambiguous. Germline V CDR1 and CDR2: ENHRY, SYGVKD. With 0 bases removed from V and 9 bases from J, the gap between germline ends came to 17 bases. The CDR3 spans 15 residues. The CDR3 sequence: CAISESVQAGGSYTF. The DNA of the CDR3 is TGTGCCATCAGTGAGTCGGTCCAGGCAGGCGGGAGCTACACCTTC.

This clonotype was counted only a few times. The chain links TRBV5-6 to TRBJ2-2; TRBD2 might be the D (5 bases). In germline, CDR1 is SGHDT, CDR2 YYEEEE. This CDR3 contains 15 residues. The V and J ends lost 4 bases and 0 bases respectively, with 10 bases between them. CDR3 amino acids: CASSDGLPNTGELFF. The CDR3 DNA reads as TGTGCCAGCAGCGATGGACTGCCGAACACCGGGGAGCTGTTTTTT.

This clonotype occurred a few times. V and J are TRBV7-9 and TRBJ2-1; no clear D gene. Germline loops: CDR1 SEHNR, CDR2 FQNEAQ (reference sequence). This CDR3 has 14 residues. The V gene lost 1 base and the J gene lost 8 bases, with 12 bases spanning the gap. CDR3 in DNA: TGTGCCAGCAGCTTAGGTAGTGATTGGGATGAGCAGTTCTTC. Residues: CASSLGSDWDEQFF.